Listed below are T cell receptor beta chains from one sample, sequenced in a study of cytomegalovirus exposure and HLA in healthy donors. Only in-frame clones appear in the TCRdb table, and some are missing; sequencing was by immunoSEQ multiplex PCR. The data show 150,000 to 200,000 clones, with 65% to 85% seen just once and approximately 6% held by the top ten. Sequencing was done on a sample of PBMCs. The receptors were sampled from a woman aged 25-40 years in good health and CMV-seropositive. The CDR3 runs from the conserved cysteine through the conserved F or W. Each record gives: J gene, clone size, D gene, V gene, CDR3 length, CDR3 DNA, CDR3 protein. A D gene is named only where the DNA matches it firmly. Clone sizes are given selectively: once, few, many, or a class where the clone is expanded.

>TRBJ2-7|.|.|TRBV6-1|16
TGTGCCAGCAGTGAAAGGCAGGGGACCTTCTCCTACGAGCAGTACTTC
CASSERQGTFSYEQYF
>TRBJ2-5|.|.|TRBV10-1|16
TGCGCCAGCAGTGAGTTCCTACCGGGATCCCAAGAGACCCAGTACTTC
CASSEFLPGSQETQYF
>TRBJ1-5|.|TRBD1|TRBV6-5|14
TGTGCCAGCAGTTCTCGATTACAGGGGCAGCCCCAGCATTTT
CASSSRLQGQPQHF
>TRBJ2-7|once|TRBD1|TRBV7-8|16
TGTGCCAGCAGCTCCAGTTGGGGGGACAGGGGCTACGAGCAGTACTTC
CASSSSWGDRGYEQYF
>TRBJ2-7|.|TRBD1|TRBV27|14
TGTGCCAGCAGTCCCGGGACAGGGGTCTACGAGCAGTACTTC
CASSPGTGVYEQYF
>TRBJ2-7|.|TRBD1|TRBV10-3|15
TGTGCCATCAGTCGACAGGGCCAAGGATTATACGAGCAGTACTTC
CAISRQGQGLYEQYF
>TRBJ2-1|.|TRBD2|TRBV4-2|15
TGTGCCAGCAGCCAAGCTAGCGGGAGGGCGCATGAGCAGTTCTTC
CASSQASGRAHEQFF
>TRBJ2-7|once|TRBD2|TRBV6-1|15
TGTGCCAGCATTCAAGCGACTAGCGGCCAGGGGGAGCAGTACTTC
CASIQATSGQGEQYF
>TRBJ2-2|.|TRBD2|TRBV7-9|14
TGTGCCAGCAGCCAAAGGGAGGGTACCGGGGAGCTGTTTTTT
CASSQREGTGELFF
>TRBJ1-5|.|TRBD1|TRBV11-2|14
TGTGCCAGCAGCTTGGCAGGGGGCGCGAAGCCCCAGCATTTT
CASSLAGGAKPQHF
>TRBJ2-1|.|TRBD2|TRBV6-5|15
TGTGCCAGCAGTTACGGCGTACTAGCGGCTAATGAGCAGTTCTTC
CASSYGVLAANEQFF
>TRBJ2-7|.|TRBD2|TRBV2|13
TGTGCCAGCATCTATGGGGAGGGTTACGAGCAGTACTTC
CASIYGEGYEQYF
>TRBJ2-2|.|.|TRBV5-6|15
TGTGCCAGCAGCTTGGCCAGGGGGGTCACCGGGGAGCTGTTTTTT
CASSLARGVTGELFF
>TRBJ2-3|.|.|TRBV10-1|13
TGCGCCAGCAGTGACCGAAGAGCGGATACGCAGTATTTT
CASSDRRADTQYF
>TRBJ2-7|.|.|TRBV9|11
TGTGCCAGCAGCTCTAACTACGAGCAGTACTTC
CASSSNYEQYF
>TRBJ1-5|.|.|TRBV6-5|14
TGTGCCAGCAGGGCTGTTCGGGGGGATCAGCCCCAGCATTTT
CASRAVRGDQPQHF
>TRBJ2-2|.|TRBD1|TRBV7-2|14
TGTGCCAGCAGCTTGGACAGGGGGCCCGGGGAGCTGTTTTTT
CASSLDRGPGELFF
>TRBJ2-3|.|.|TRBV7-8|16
TGTGCCAGCAGCTTGAACCGCTTGGGCCGCACAGATACGCAGTATTTT
CASSLNRLGRTDTQYF
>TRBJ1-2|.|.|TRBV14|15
TGTGCCAGCAGCCAAGATGGGGCAGGCCCTTATGGCTACACCTTC
CASSQDGAGPYGYTF
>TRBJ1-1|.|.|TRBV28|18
TGTGCCAGCAGCTCCCCGGACAGTCCTCTGGCCATGAACACTGAAGCTTTCTTT
CASSSPDSPLAMNTEAFF
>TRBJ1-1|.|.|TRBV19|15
TGTGCCAGTAGTCCCTACAGGGCTGAGGGCACTGAAGCTTTCTTT
CASSPYRAEGTEAFF
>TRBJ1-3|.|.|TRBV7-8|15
TGTGCCAGCAGCTTAGGAGCAGGGACAGGAAACACCATATATTTT
CASSLGAGTGNTIYF
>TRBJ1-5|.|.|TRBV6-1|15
TGTGCCAGCAGCACAGGGTCGGTAAGCAATCAGCCCCAGCATTTT
CASSTGSVSNQPQHF
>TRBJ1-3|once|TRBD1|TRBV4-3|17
TGCGCCAGCAGCCACTTCGGACAGGGGGTCATGGGAAACACCATATATTTT
CASSHFGQGVMGNTIYF
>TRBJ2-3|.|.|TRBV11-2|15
TGTGCCAGCAGCTTACGAGATAGCGGAGCAGATACGCAGTATTTT
CASSLRDSGADTQYF
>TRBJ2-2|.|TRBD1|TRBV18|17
TGTGCCAGCTCTCCCGGGACAGTATTCAGGGGCACCGGGGAGCTGTTTTTT
CASSPGTVFRGTGELFF
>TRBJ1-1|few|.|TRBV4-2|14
TGTGCCAGCAGCCAAGAGTCCGTGAACACTGAAGCTTTCTTT
CASSQESVNTEAFF
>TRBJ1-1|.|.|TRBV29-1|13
TGCAGCGTTGGTAGCAGGGCGAACACTGAAGCTTTCTTT
CSVGSRANTEAFF
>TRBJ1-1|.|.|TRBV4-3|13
TGCGCCAGCAGCGCGACAGGGAACACTGAAGCTTTCTTT
CASSATGNTEAFF
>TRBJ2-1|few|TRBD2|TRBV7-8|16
TGTGCCAGCAGCTCACGACTAGCGGGAGGGAAGACAGAGCAGTTCTTC
CASSSRLAGGKTEQFF